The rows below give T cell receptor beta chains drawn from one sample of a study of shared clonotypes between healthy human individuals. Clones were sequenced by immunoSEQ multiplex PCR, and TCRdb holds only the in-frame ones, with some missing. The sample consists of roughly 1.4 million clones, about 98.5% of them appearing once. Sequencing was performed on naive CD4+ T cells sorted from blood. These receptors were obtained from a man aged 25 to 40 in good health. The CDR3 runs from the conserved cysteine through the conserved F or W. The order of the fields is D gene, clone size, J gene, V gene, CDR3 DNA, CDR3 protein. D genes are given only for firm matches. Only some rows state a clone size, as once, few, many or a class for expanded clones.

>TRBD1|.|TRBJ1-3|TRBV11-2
TGTGCCAGCAGCTCTTACAGGGGCTCTGGAAACACCATATATTTT
CASSSYRGSGNTIYF
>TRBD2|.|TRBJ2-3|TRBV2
TGTGCCAGCATGGTTGAGCGGGAGAGGACAGATACGCAGTATTTT
CASMVERERTDTQYF
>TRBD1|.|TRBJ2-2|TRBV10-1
TGCGCCAGCACAGACAGGGGCACCGGGGAGCTGTTTTTT
CASTDRGTGELFF
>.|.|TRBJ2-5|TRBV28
TGTGCCAGCAGTTTCGTAGGCTATCAGCAAGAGACCCAGTACTTC
CASSFVGYQQETQYF
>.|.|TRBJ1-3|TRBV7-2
TGTGCCAGCAGCTTCGACCTATCGCACGGAAACACCATATATTTT
CASSFDLSHGNTIYF
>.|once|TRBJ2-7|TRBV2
TGTGCCAGCAGTGAACTATTCGACGAGCAGTACTTC
CASSELFDEQYF
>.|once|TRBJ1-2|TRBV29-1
TGCAGCGTGGGGTATGGCTACACCTTC
CSVGYGYTF
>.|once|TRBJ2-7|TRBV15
TGTGCCACCAGCAGAGAAATCATCCTGAAGGGGACCTACGAGCAGTACTTC
CATSREIILKGTYEQYF
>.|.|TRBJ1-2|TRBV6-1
TGTGCCAGCAGTGCTCATGGCAGTAACTATGGCTACACCTTC
CASSAHGSNYGYTF
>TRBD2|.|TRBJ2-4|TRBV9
TGTGCCAGCAGCGTAGCGGGAGGCCACATTCAGTACTTC
CASSVAGGHIQYF
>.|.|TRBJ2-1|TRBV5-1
TGCGCCAGCAGCTACGGGAAAGACTACAATGAGCAGTTCTTC
CASSYGKDYNEQFF
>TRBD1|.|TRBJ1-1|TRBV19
TGTGCCAGTAGCGACAGGGGCCCTGAAGCTTTCTTT
CASSDRGPEAFF
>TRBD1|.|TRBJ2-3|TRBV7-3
TGTGCCAGCAGCCTACAGGGGCCAGATACGCAGTATTTT
CASSLQGPDTQYF
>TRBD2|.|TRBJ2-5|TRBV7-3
TGTGCCAGCAGCTCGGGACTAGCGGGAGGGAGCCAAGAGACCCAGTACTTC
CASSSGLAGGSQETQYF
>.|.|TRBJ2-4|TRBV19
TGTGCCAGTAGTATAGGAACCGCCGGCGAAAACATTCAGTACTTC
CASSIGTAGENIQYF
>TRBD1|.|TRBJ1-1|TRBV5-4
TGTGCCAGCAGCCCGCATCCAGGGGGCGGAATGAACACTGAAGCTTTCTTT
CASSPHPGGGMNTEAFF
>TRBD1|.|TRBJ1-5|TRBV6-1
TGTGCCAGCAGGACAGGGTTTAGCAATCAGCCCCAGCATTTT
CASRTGFSNQPQHF
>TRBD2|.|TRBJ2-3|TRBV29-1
TGCAGCGTTCTGGGGACTAGCGGGAGGGGTACAGATACGCAGTATTTT
CSVLGTSGRGTDTQYF
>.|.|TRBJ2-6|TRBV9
TGTGCCAGCAGCGTCTCCTTTTTGGGCTCTGGGGCCAACGTCCTGACTTTC
CASSVSFLGSGANVLTF
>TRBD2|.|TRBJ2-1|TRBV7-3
TGTGCCAGCAGCTTAGGGACTAGCTCCTACAATGAGCAGTTCTTC
CASSLGTSSYNEQFF
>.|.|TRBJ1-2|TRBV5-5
TGTGCCAGCAGCCAACAGAGCCAAGTAAACTATGGCTACACCTTC
CASSQQSQVNYGYTF
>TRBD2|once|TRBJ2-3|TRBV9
TGTGCCAGCAGCGTAGGGGCTAGCGGGAGTGGAGATACGCAGTATTTT
CASSVGASGSGDTQYF
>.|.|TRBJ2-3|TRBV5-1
TGCGCCAGCAGTCGGCCGGATAGCACAGATACGCAGTATTTT
CASSRPDSTDTQYF
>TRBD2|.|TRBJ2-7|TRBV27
TGTGCCAGCAGGGGACTAGGTGGATACGAGCAGTACTTC
CASRGLGGYEQYF
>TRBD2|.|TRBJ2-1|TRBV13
TGTGCCAGCAGATATGCCGGGACTAGCTACCACAATGAGCAGTTCTTC
CASRYAGTSYHNEQFF
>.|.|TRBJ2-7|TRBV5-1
TGCGCCAGCAGCGCGGACGGAGGGTCCTACGAGCAGTACTTC
CASSADGGSYEQYF
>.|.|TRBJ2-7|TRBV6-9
TGTGCCAGCAGTGAGCTACCCGGACAGTCCTACGAGCAGTACTTC
CASSELPGQSYEQYF
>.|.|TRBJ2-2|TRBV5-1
TGCGCCAGCAGCTTGGACAGGGAATCCGGGGAGCTGTTTTTT
CASSLDRESGELFF
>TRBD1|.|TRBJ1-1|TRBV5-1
TGCGCCAGCAGCATACAGGGGGCTGTGACTGAAGCTTTCTTT
CASSIQGAVTEAFF
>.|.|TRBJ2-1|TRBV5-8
TGTGCCAGCAGCTTGTTCGCGACAGTCAATGAGCAGTTCTTC
CASSLFATVNEQFF
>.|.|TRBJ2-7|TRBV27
TGTGCCAGCAGTTTAAAGTCAGGGAGCTCCTACGAGCAGTACTTC
CASSLKSGSSYEQYF
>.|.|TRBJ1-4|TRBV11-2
TGTGCCAGCAGCCCAGGTGCAACTAATGAAAAACTGTTTTTT
CASSPGATNEKLFF
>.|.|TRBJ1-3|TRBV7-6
TGTGCCAGCAGCCGTGGAAACACCATATATTTT
CASSRGNTIYF
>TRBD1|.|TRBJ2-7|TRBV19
TGTGCCAGTAGTACCACCGGGACAGGCAACGAGCAGTACTTC
CASSTTGTGNEQYF
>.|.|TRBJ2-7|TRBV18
TGTGCCAGCTCACCACGACCCGGGCTTGGGGGCGGGTACGAGCAGTACTTC
CASSPRPGLGGGYEQYF
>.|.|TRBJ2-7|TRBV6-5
TGTGCCAGCAGTTACTCGGAGTACGGGTACGAGCAGTACTTC
CASSYSEYGYEQYF
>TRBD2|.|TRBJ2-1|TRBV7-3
TGTGCCAGCAGCTACCCCGGGACTAGGCCGTTCTTC
CASSYPGTRPFF
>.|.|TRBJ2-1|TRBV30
TGTGCCTGGAGTGCCTCTAAGCAGTTCTTC
CAWSASKQFF
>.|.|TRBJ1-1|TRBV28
TGTGCCAGCAGGGGACACCAGAACACTGAAGCTTTCTTT
CASRGHQNTEAFF
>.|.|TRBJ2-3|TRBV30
TGTGCCTGGAGCGCCCGGATCACAGATACGCAGTATTTT
CAWSARITDTQYF
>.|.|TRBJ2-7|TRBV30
TGTGCCTGGGGAGATAGCGCCTACGAGCAGTACTTC
CAWGDSAYEQYF
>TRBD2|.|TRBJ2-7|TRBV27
TGTGCCAGCAGCCGGACTAGCGGGAGGTACTACGAGCAGTACTTC
CASSRTSGRYYEQYF
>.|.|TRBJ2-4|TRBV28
TGTGCCAGCAGTTTTTCGGTGTCAGACAAAAACATTCAGTACTTC
CASSFSVSDKNIQYF
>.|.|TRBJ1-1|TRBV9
TGTGCCAGCAGCGTAGCATCGACAGCCCTGAACACTGAAGCTTTCTTT
CASSVASTALNTEAFF
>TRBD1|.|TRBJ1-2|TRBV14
TGTGCCAGCAGCCAAGATCCCAGGGGGTACGGCTATGGCTACACCTTC
CASSQDPRGYGYGYTF